Described below is a single T cell receptor beta chain sequence and its context. This clonotype was observed at least ten times. The antigen it binds to is not known. The record has no base qualities; no much larger clone is one base away. Blood RNA was extracted from unsorted whole blood with TRIzol reagent; germline DNA came from the DNeasy Blood & Tissue kit. Patients had chronic HBV infection and were treatment-naive at sampling. About 3.7 milliliters of peripheral blood were collected into K2EDTA tubes before surgery. Using a constant-region primer and ProtoScript II reverse transcriptase, TCRbeta-specific cDNA was reverse-transcribed from approximately 0.5 ug total RNA. Construction of the TCRbeta libraries relied on three nested rounds of multiplex PCR, following a slightly modified ARM-PCR procedure. Each of the first two PCR rounds ran for approximately 10 cycles and used multiplex TRBV1-TRBV30 forward primers together with a Cbeta reverse primer. Sample barcodes and Illumina adapters were added in a final 25-cycle PCR using Deep VentR polymerase. Before sequencing, amplicons of 200-500 bp were purified from gel using a QIAquick gel extraction kit. TCRbeta amplicons were sequenced on an Illumina HiSeq 2500 with 250-bp paired-end reads. From the authors' description of their analysis: To recover full CDR3 sequences, reads were quality-trimmed using Trimmomatic v0.33 and paired reads were then merged using FLASH v1.2.11. V, D and J germline segments were assigned to the rearranged TCRbeta sequences using MiGEC v1.2.1b. VDJtools v1.0.0 computed clonotype statistics and Shannon-Wiener diversity indices. Except for diversity analysis, only the 250 most abundant clonotypes of each sample were used in subsequent analyses to reduce sampling bias. In TCRdb, the public reads were trimmed at Q25 with fastp and aligned with MiXCR, with productive beta chains retained. CDR3 protein duplicates are merged, each entry listing the most common genes and DNA. The V and J calls reflect TCRdb's pipeline rather than the authors' work. Across this sample there are approximately 330,000 distinct CDR3 sequences, with about 61% seen only once. The biggest ten clones account for roughly 6.5% of the sample.

The sample comes from a study of tumor-infiltrating lymphocytes in primary liver carcinoma (dated 2017 in TCRdb). Notes on the research overall: Between late 2015 and 2016, roughly five patients in China with histopathologically diagnosed primary liver carcinoma had surgical resection. The tumors of the five patients were staged as T1-T3 N0M0, with maximum diameters ranging from about 4 to 11 cm. Across five regions of each liver tumor, along with adjacent normal tissue and blood, the study brought together TCRbeta repertoire sequencing, expression microarrays and whole-exome sequencing. A total of roughly 35 specimens from 5 patients underwent TCRbeta repertoire sequencing, comprising about 25 tumor regions, 5 adjacent noncancerous liver tissues and 5 peripheral blood samples. Hepatocellular carcinoma (four) or combined HCC and intrahepatic cholangiocarcinoma (one) was present in the five patients, who were three men and two women aged 30 to 69 years. Technical replicate repertoires showed high reproducibility, with mean shared-clone rates roughly 0.89 and correlation coefficients above 0.95. Each sample produced roughly 3.5 to 7.13 million productive TCRbeta reads, and read depth showed no significant difference between tissue types.

On the study overall, not on this receptor specifically: Repertoire overlap was higher between tumor regions (mean approximately 36%) than tumor-adjacent (approximately 17%) or tumor-blood (roughly 14%) pairs, consistent with antigen-driven expansion. Compared with blood, tumors had a significantly larger share of the repertoire taken up by the top 250 clones (p = 0.039). Only the TCR beta chain was sequenced, so true repertoire diversity is likely underestimated because unpaired alpha chains were not captured. With just 4 or 5 patients in the study, the authors point out that the findings should be validated in a larger study. Since the samples were bulk and unsorted, there was no way to compare CD4+ and CD8+ T cell repertoires.

The V end gives up 1 base and the J end 2 bases, leaving 11 bases in the junction not matched to a gene. Inclusive of the bounding cysteine and phenylalanine, the CDR3 is 17 residues long. Only the CDR3 DNA stays, 51 bases, in frame from base 1. The source of this sequence is a man aged 40-49 years with primary liver carcinoma and hepatitis B virus infection. The sequence links TRBV12-3 or TRBV12-4 to TRBJ2-7; the junction holds 7 bases that match TRBD1. The material sequenced was peripheral blood. The DNA is TGTGCCAGCAGTTTAGGTCGGTACGGGGACAGTACCTACGAGCAGTACTTC. The encoded protein is CASSLGRYGDSTYEQYF.